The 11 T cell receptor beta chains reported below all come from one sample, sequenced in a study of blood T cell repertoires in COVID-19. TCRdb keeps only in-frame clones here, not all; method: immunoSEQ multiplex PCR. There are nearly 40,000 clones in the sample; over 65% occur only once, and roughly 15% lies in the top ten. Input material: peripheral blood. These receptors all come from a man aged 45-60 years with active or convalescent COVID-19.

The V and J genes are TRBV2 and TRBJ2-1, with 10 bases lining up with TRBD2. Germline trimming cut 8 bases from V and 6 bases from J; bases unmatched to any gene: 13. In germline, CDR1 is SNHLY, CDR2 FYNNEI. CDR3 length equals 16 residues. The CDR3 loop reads CASPLNLAGALNEQFF. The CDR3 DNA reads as TGTGCCAGCCCCTTAAACCTAGCGGGAGCGCTCAATGAGCAGTTCTTC.

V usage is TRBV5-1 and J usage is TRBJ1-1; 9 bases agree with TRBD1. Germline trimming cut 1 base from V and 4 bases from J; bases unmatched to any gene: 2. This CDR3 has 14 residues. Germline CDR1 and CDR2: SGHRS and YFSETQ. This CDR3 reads CASSLRQGGTEAFF. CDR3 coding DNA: TGCGCCAGCAGCTTGAGACAGGGGGGCACTGAAGCTTTCTTT.

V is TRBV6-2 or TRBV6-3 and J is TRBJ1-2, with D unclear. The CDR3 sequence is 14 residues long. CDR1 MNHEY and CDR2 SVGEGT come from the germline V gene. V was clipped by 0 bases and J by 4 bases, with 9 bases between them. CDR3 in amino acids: CASSYSGQTYGYTF. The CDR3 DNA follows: TGTGCCAGCAGTTACTCTGGGCAGACCTATGGCTACACCTTC.

CDR3 bases: TGTGCCAGCAGCCAAGATCTGGGGGGGGTTGGGTATGGCTACACCTTC. Translating it yields CASSQDLGGVGYGYTF. V and J are TRBV3-1 (or the pseudogene TRBV3-2) and TRBJ1-2; a possible D gene is TRBD1 (5 bases). The ends were cut back, 0 bases at V and 5 bases at J, with 16 bases in the middle. The CDR3 consists of 16 residues. From germline, CDR1 is LGHDT and CDR2 YNNKEL (reference sequence).

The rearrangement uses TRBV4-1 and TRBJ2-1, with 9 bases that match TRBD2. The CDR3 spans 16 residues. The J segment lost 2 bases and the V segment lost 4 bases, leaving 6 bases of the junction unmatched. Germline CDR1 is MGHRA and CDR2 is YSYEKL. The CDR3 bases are TGCGCCAGCAGCCCCTCAAGCGGGGGGCCCTACAATGAGCAGTTCTTC. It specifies CASSPSSGGPYNEQFF.

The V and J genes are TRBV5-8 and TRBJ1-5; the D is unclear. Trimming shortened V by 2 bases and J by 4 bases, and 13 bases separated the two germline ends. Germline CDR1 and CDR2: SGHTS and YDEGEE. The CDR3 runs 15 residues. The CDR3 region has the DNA TGTGCCAGCAGCTTTGAGGGAGTAACTAATCAGCCCCAGCATTTT. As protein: CASSFEGVTNQPQHF.

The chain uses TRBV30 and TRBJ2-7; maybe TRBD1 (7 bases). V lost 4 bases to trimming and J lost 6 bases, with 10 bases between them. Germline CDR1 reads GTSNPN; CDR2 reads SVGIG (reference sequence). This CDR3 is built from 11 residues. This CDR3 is CAWTGGREQYF. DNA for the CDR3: TGTGCCTGGACAGGGGGGCGCGAGCAGTACTTC. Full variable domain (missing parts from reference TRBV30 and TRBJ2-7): SQTIHQWPATLVQPVGSPLSLECTVEGTSNPNLYWYRQAAGRGLQLLFYSVGIGQISSEVPQNLSASRPQDRQFILSSKKLLLSDSGFYLCAWTGGREQYFGPGTRLTVT.

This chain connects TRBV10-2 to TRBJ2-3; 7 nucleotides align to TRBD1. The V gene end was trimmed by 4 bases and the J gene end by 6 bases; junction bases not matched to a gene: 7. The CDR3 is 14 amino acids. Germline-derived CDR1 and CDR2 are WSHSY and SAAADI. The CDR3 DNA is TGCGCCAGCAGTGGACAGGGTACGGGGGATACGCAGTATTTT. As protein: CASSGQGTGDTQYF.

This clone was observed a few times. The CDR3 sequence: CASASGSHSYEQYF. The CDR3, as DNA: TGTGCCAGTGCCAGCGGGAGTCACTCCTACGAGCAGTACTTC. The rearrangement links TRBV19 to TRBJ2-7; 8 bases fit TRBD2. The germline V gene encodes CDR1 LNHDA and CDR2 SQIVND (reference sequence). The CDR3 contains 14 residues. Trimming took 8 bases from V and 0 from J; bases not matched to a gene: 6.

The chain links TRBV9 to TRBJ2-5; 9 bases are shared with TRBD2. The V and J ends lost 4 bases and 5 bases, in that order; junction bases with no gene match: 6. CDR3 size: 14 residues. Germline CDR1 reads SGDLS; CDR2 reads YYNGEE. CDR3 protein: CASSLVGLAETQYF. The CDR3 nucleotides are TGTGCCAGCAGCTTGGTAGGACTAGCGGAGACCCAGTACTTC. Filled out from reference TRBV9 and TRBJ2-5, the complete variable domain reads DSGVTQTPKHLITATGQRVTLRCSPRSGDLSVYWYQQSLDQGLQFLIQYYNGEERAKGNILERFSAQQFPDLHSELNLSSLELGDSALYFCASSLVGLAETQYFGPGTRLLVL.

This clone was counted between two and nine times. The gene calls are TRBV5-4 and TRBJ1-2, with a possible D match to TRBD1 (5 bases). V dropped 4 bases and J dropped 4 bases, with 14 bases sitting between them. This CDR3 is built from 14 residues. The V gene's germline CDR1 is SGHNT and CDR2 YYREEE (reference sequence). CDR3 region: CASSPRGAVYGYTF. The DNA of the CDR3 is TGTGCCAGCAGCCCCCGCGGGGCCGTCTATGGCTACACCTTC.